This TCR beta chain was profiled in a study of blood T cell repertoires in COVID-19. The germline V and J ends were trimmed by 0 bases and 0 bases, with 6 bases remaining between them. This CDR3 contains 14 residues. Germline CDR1 and CDR2: SGHAT and FQNNGV. Data came from immunoSEQ multiplex PCR; TCRdb stores just in-frame clones and leaves some out. The sample holds approximately 300,000 clones, roughly 90% seen once. This TCR was recovered from a young man who had recovered from COVID-19. V usage is TRBV11-2 and J usage is TRBJ2-7, with D unclear. Sequencing was carried out using peripheral blood. CDR3: CASSLEPSSYEQYF. In DNA, the CDR3 is TGTGCCAGCAGCTTAGAACCGAGCTCCTACGAGCAGTACTTC. Combining the CDR3 with reference TRBV11-2 and TRBJ2-7 gives the whole variable domain EAGVAQSPRYKIIEKRQSVAFWCNPISGHATLYWYQQILGQGPKLLIQFQNNGVVDDSQLPKDRFSAERLKGVDSTLKIQPAKLEDSAVYLCASSLEPSSYEQYFGPGTRLTVT.